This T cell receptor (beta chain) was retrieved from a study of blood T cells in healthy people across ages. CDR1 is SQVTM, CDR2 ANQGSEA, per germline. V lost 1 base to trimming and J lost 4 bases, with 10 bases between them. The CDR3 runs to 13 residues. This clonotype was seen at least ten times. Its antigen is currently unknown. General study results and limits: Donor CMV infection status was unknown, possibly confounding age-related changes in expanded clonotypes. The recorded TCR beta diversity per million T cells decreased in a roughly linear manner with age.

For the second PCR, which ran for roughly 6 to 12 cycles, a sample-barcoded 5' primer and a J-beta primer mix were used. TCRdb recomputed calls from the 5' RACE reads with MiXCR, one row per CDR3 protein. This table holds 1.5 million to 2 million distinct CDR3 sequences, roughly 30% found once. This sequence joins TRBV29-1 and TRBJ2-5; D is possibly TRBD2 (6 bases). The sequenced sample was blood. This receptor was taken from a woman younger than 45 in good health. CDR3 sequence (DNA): TGCAGCGTTGAAGGGGGAGGTGGAGAGACCCAGTACTTC. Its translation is CSVEGGGGETQYF.